The clone carrying this TCR beta chain was counted a few times. The antigen is undetermined. This sample was included in a study of T cells after yellow fever vaccination. Study findings and constraints: In post-booster samples, most primary-vaccination clones reappeared (roughly 96% CD4, roughly 88% CD8).

TCRdb re-called the 5' RACE reads with MiXCR, one entry per CDR3 protein. The data hold a few hundred thousand distinct CDR3 sequences, with roughly 6.2% observed a single time. Looked up from germline, CDR1 is LNHNV and CDR2 is YYDKDF (reference sequence). V dropped 3 bases and J dropped 2 bases, with 17 bases sitting between them. The CDR3 is 16 amino acids. V usage is TRBV15 and J usage is TRBJ2-7; D remains unclear. The sample here was PBMCs, taken 5 days after the yellow fever booster vaccination. This clonotype originated in a man aged 25-40 years who received the YFV17D yellow fever vaccine. CDR3 sequence reads: CATSSPSGRRPYEQYF. The CDR3 DNA reads as TGTGCCACCAGCAGCCCCTCAGGCAGGCGACCCTACGAGCAGTACTTC.